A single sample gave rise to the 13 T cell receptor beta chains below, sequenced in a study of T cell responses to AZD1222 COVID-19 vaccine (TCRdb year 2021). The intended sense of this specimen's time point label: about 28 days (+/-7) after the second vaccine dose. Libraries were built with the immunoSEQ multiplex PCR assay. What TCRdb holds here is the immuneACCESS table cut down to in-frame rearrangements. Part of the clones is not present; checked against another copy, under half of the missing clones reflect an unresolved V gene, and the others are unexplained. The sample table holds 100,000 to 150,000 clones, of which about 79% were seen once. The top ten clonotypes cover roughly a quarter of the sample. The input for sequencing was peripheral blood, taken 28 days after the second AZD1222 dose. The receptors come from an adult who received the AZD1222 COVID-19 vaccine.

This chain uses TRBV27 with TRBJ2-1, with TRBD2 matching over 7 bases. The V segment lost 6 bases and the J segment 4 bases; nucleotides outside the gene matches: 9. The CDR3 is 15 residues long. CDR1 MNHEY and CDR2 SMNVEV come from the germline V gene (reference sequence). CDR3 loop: CASSRTGGNYNEQFF. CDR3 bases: TGTGCCAGCAGCCGTACGGGGGGTAATTACAATGAGCAGTTCTTC.

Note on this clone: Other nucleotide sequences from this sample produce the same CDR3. The CDR3 DNA reads TGTGCCAGCAGTCCAGGGGGAGCCAAAAACATTCAGTACTTC. It encodes CASSPGGAKNIQYF. The genes are TRBV6-5 and TRBJ2-4; 7 nucleotides agree with TRBD1. The CDR3 is 14 residues long. J gave up 0 bases and V 5 bases, and 1 base lay outside the gene matches. Looked up from germline, CDR1 is MNHEY and CDR2 is SVGAGI.

CDR3 sequence (DNA): TGTGCCAGCAGTTTCCCCGGGACGGTCTACGAGCAGTACTTC. This encodes CASSFPGTVYEQYF. The chain combines TRBV6-2 or TRBV6-3 with TRBJ2-7; perhaps D is TRBD1 or TRBD2 (5 bases each). CDR3 length: 14 amino acids. V was pared by 4 bases and J by 3 bases, with 13 bases between. Per germline, CDR1 MNHEY and CDR2 SVGEGT.

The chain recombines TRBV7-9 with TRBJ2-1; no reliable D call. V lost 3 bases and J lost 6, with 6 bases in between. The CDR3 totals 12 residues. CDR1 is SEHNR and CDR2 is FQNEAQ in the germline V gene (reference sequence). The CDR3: CASSFNSNEQFF. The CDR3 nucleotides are TGTGCCAGCAGCTTCAATTCCAATGAGCAGTTCTTC.

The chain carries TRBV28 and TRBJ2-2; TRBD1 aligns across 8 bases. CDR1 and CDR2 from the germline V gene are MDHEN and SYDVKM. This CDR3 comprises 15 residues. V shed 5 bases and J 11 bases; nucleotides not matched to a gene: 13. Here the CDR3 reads CASSTTDREVVELFF. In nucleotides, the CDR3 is TGTGCCAGCAGTACTACGGACAGGGAGGTCGTCGAGCTGTTTTTT.

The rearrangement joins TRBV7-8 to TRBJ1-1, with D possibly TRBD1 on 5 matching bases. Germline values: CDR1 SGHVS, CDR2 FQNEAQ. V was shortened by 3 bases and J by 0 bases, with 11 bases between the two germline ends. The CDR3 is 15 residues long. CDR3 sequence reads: CASSLGRAMNTEAFF. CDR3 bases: TGTGCCAGCAGCTTGGGCAGGGCCATGAACACTGAAGCTTTCTTT.

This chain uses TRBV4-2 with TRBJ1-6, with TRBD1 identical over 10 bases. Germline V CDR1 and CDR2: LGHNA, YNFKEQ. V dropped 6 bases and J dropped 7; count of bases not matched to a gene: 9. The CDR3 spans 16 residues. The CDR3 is CASSPETGGKNSPLHF. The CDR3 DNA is TGTGCCAGCAGTCCGGAGACAGGGGGCAAAAATTCACCCCTCCACTTT.

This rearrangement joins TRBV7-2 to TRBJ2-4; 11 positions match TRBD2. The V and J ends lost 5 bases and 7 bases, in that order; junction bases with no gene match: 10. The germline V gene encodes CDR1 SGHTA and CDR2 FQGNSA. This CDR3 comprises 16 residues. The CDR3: CASSLRLAGRVNIQYF. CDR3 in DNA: TGTGCCAGCAGCCTGAGACTAGCGGGGCGGGTTAACATTCAGTACTTC.

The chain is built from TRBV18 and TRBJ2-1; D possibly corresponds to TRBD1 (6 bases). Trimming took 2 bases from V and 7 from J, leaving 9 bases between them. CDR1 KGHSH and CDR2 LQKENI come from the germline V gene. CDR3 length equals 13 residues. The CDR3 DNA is TGTGCCAGCTCACCATGGACAGAAAATGAGCAGTTCTTC. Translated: CASSPWTENEQFF. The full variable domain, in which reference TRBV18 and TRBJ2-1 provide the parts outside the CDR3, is NAGVMQNPRHLVRRRGQEARLRCSPMKGHSHVYWYRQLPEEGLKFMVYLQKENIIDESGMPKERFSAEFPKEGPSILRIQQVVRGDSAAYFCASSPWTENEQFFGPGTRLTVL.

The CDR3 reads CASSPYSGGDQPQHF. DNA for the CDR3: TGTGCCAGCAGTCCCTACTCAGGAGGGGATCAGCCCCAGCATTTT. This chain links TRBV28 with TRBJ1-5; D possibly corresponds to TRBD1 (5 bases). This CDR3 has 15 amino acids. Trimming cost V 5 bases and J 5 bases, with 16 bases left between them. CDR1 is MDHEN and CDR2 is SYDVKM in the germline V gene.

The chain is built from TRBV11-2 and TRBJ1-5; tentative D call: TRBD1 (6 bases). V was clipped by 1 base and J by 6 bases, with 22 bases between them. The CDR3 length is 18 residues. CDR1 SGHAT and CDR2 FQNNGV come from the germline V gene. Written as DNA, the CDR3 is TGTGCCAGCAGCTTAGGCGCCAACGCCGTGGGGGCAAGTCAGCCCCAGCATTTT. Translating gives CASSLGANAVGASQPQHF.

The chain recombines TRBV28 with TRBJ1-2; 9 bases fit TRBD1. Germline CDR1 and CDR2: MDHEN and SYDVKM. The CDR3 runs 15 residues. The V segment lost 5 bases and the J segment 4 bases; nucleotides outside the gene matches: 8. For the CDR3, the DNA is TGTGCCAGCAGTCCACGGACAGGGGTCTCCTATGGCTACACCTTC. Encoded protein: CASSPRTGVSYGYTF.

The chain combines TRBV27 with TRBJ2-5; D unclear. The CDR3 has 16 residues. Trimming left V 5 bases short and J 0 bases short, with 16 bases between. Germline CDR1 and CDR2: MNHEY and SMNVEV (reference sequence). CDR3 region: CASSPTSWVNQETQYF. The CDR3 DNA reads TGTGCCAGCAGTCCCACCTCGTGGGTGAACCAAGAGACCCAGTACTTC.